Following are 32 T cell receptor beta chains from one sample sequenced in a study of blood T cell repertoires in COVID-19. The repertoire was sequenced with immunoSEQ multiplex PCR; TCRdb's copy has only in-frame clones and lacks some. The data contain around 250,000 clones, 80% to 90% of them singletons. Material: PBMCs or T cells enriched from blood (not recorded which). The receptors were gathered from a young man who had recovered from COVID-19.

The chain combines TRBV5-1 with TRBJ2-7; 8 bases agree with TRBD2. The CDR3 has 14 amino acids. Germline assignment: CDR1 SGHRS and CDR2 YFSETQ. Losses at the gene ends were 0 bases for V and 3 bases for J; bases not matched to a gene: 2. CDR3 loop: CASSLGSGGYEQYF. The DNA for the CDR3 is TGCGCCAGCAGCTTGGGAAGCGGGGGCTACGAGCAGTACTTC.

The chain combines TRBV2 with TRBJ1-1; no clear D. The V end lost 6 bases, the J end lost 7 bases, and 9 bases lay between the germline ends. CDR3 length: 11 residues. CDR1 and CDR2 from the germline V gene are SNHLY and FYNNEI. CDR3 coding DNA: TGTGCCAGCAGCATACGAGGTGAAGCTTTCTTT. It specifies CASSIRGEAFF.

The gene calls are TRBV18 and TRBJ2-3; 15 nucleotides agree with TRBD2. J was trimmed by 3 bases and V by 2 bases; bases with no gene match: 6. This CDR3 contains 18 residues. Germline V gene data show CDR1 as KGHSH and CDR2 as LQKENI. Here the CDR3 reads CASSPWTSGGATTDTQYF. The CDR3 region has the DNA TGTGCCAGCTCACCATGGACTAGCGGGGGGGCCACGACAGATACGCAGTATTTT.

The rearrangement joins TRBV2 to TRBJ2-7; 9 nucleotides align to TRBD1. Germline lookup yields CDR1 SNHLY and CDR2 FYNNEI. The junction had 5 bases not matched to a gene; V was cut back by 5 bases and J by 3 bases. CDR3 size: 14 residues. The CDR3 protein is CASSPTGGGYEQYF. The DNA for the CDR3 is TGTGCCAGCAGTCCGACAGGGGGTGGCTACGAGCAGTACTTC.

The gene calls are TRBV28 and TRBJ2-3; the match to TRBD2 covers 15 bases. The CDR3 contains 17 residues. J was trimmed by 4 bases and V by 5 bases; bases with no gene match: 7. CDR1 is MDHEN and CDR2 is SYDVKM in the germline V gene. CDR3 DNA: TGTGCCAGCAGTCCCGGACTAGCGGGAGGGCTTTCAGATACGCAGTATTTT. Translating gives CASSPGLAGGLSDTQYF.

This clone was observed a handful of times. The V gene is TRBV6-1, the J gene TRBJ1-2, with 7 positions matching TRBD1. This CDR3 has 16 residues. Germline lookup yields CDR1 MNHNS and CDR2 SASEGT. The junction had 8 bases not matched to a gene; V was cut back by 0 bases and J by 4 bases. This CDR3 reads CASSEAFTGTVYGYTF. As DNA, the CDR3 is TGTGCCAGCAGTGAAGCCTTTACCGGGACAGTCTATGGCTACACCTTC.

The chain carries TRBV19 and TRBJ2-7; D may be TRBD1 (7 bases). Trimming removed 3 bases from V and 2 bases from J, with 11 bases in between. Germline-derived CDR1 and CDR2 are LNHDA and SQIVND (reference sequence). This CDR3 region has 14 residues. The CDR3 DNA follows: TGTGCCAGTAGTATCCCAGGGGGGACCTACGAGCAGTACTTC. Translating it yields CASSIPGGTYEQYF.

The chain uses TRBV7-9 and TRBJ2-1, with 9 bases that match TRBD2. CDR1 and CDR2 from the germline V gene are SEHNR and FQNEAQ (reference sequence). J lost 2 bases, V lost 5 bases, and 1 base had no gene match. The CDR3 covers 14 residues. Written as DNA, the CDR3 is TGTGCCAGCAGCCCTAGCGGGGCCTACAATGAGCAGTTCTTC. Its translation: CASSPSGAYNEQFF.

The V gene is TRBV6-4, the J gene TRBJ2-3; 8 nucleotides agree with TRBD2. The CDR3 is 15 amino acids. CDR1 is MRHNA and CDR2 is SNTAGT in the germline V gene. V shed 0 bases and J 1 base; nucleotides not matched to a gene: 0. The CDR3 bases are TGTGCCAGCAGTGACTCGCGGGGGGGCACAGATACGCAGTATTTT. It translates to CASSDSRGGTDTQYF.

The sample holds a few counts of this clone. The gene calls are TRBV19 and TRBJ1-2; TRBD1 aligns across 7 bases. Unmatched junction bases numbered 9, after V lost 3 bases and J lost 8 bases. CDR1 and CDR2 from the germline V gene are LNHDA and SQIVND (reference sequence). The CDR3 has 14 residues. This CDR3 is CASSIGQVSVGYTF. CDR3 coding DNA: TGTGCCAGTAGTATCGGACAGGTCTCCGTCGGCTACACCTTC.

V and J are TRBV10-2 and TRBJ1-5; D perhaps matches TRBD1 (5 bases). The CDR3 is 12 residues long. Trimming took off 6 bases at V and 3 bases at J, with 6 bases between the two ends. From germline, CDR1 is WSHSY and CDR2 SAAADI. CDR3 protein: CASRDNNQPQHF. In DNA form, the CDR3 reads TGCGCCAGCAGGGACAACAATCAGCCCCAGCATTTT.

J is TRBJ1-2 and V is TRBV6-6; possible D gene TRBD1, 6 bases. Germline CDR1 is MNHNY and CDR2 is SVGAGI (reference sequence). V lost 5 bases, J lost 6 bases, and 16 bases lay in between. The CDR3 is made up of 14 amino acids. CDR3 nucleotide sequence: TGTGCCAGCAGTCCCGACGGGACAAGCGATGGCTACACCTTC. Amino acid sequence: CASSPDGTSDGYTF.

The chain recombines TRBV14 with TRBJ1-2; D is perhaps TRBD1 (6 bases). The CDR3 is 15 amino acids. V was trimmed by 0 bases and J by 8 bases, leaving 16 bases between them. Germline assignment: CDR1 SGHDN and CDR2 FVKESK. For the CDR3, the DNA is TGTGCCAGCAGCCAAGATAATTACAGGGCGTCAGGCTACACCTTC. Its translation is CASSQDNYRASGYTF.

This sequence joins TRBV3-1 (or the pseudogene TRBV3-2) and TRBJ1-5; 8 bases match TRBD1. The V gene's germline CDR1 is LGHDT and CDR2 YNNKEL (reference sequence). The CDR3 contains 17 residues. V lost 0 bases to trimming and J lost 6 bases; unmatched junction nucleotides: 10. The CDR3 nucleotides read TGTGCCAGCAGCCAAGATCCAGGGGGCTCGATGGGTCAGCCCCAGCATTTT. This gives the protein CASSQDPGGSMGQPQHF.

This clone was recorded a few times. This rearrangement joins TRBV4-2 to TRBJ1-6; TRBD1 matches 7 bases. Germline CDR1 reads LGHNA; CDR2 reads YNFKEQ. V gave up 5 bases and J gave up 0 bases; unmatched junction bases: 7. The CDR3 is 17 residues long. CDR3 in DNA: TGTGCCAGCAGCGAGGGACAGAGATACTCCTATAATTCACCCCTCCACTTT. Its protein product is CASSEGQRYSYNSPLHF.

V and J are TRBV24-1 and TRBJ2-1, with a possible D match to TRBD1 (5 bases). V shed 3 bases and J shed 9 bases, with 8 bases lying between them. Germline-derived CDR1 and CDR2 are KGHDR and SFDVKD. The CDR3 is made up of 12 amino acids. The CDR3 sequence is CATSDTTAEQFF. CDR3 nucleotide sequence: TGTGCCACCAGTGATACGACAGCTGAGCAGTTCTTC.

This chain uses TRBV19 with TRBJ2-7; tentatively, D is TRBD1 (6 bases). CDR1 and CDR2 (germline): LNHDA, SQIVND (reference sequence). CDR3 length: 13 residues. Trimming shortened V by 8 bases and J by 2 bases, and 13 bases separated the two germline ends. The CDR3 protein is CASGGGGTYEQYF. The CDR3 region has the DNA TGTGCCAGTGGGGGTGGGGGCACCTACGAGCAGTACTTC.

This clone was seen only once. This sequence joins TRBV2 and TRBJ1-5; tentatively, D is TRBD1 (5 bases). The CDR3 is made up of 13 amino acids. V was trimmed by 8 bases and J by 0 bases, leaving 8 bases between them. Germline-derived CDR1 and CDR2 are SNHLY and FYNNEI. The CDR3 DNA sequence: TGTGCCAGCGGGGGGAATAGCAATCAGCCCCAGCATTTT. Translated, it gives CASGGNSNQPQHF.

The V and J genes are TRBV6-5 and TRBJ2-1; 8 bases fit TRBD2. This CDR3 region has 15 residues. Trimming took 5 bases from V and 8 from J; bases not matched to a gene: 11. Germline-derived CDR1 and CDR2 are MNHEY and SVGAGI. The CDR3 DNA follows: TGTGCCAGCAGTCTAGTGGGGCGGGGGGCCGATGAGCAGTTCTTC. It specifies CASSLVGRGADEQFF.

In this sample, this clone turned up once. This sequence joins TRBV30 and TRBJ1-5; no definite D call. The length of the CDR3 is 14 residues. Germline V gene data show CDR1 as GTSNPN and CDR2 as SVGIG (reference sequence). Deletions cut 2 bases from V and 2 bases from J, with 10 bases between. Here the CDR3 reads CAWSSGSGNQPQHF. CDR3 DNA: TGTGCCTGGAGTTCTGGCAGCGGCAATCAGCCCCAGCATTTT.

The V gene is TRBV11-3, the J gene TRBJ2-1; 11 positions agree with TRBD2. The CDR3 is 16 amino acids. V trimming: 5 bases; J trimming: 9 bases; junction bases outside the gene matches: 12. Germline-derived CDR1 and CDR2 are SGHNT and YENEEA. The CDR3 DNA reads as TGTGCCAGCAGCGAGTACCTAGCGGGAGGAGTGGCTGAGCAGTTCTTC. Its protein product is CASSEYLAGGVAEQFF.

The V call is TRBV2, the J call TRBJ2-2, with TRBD1 identical over 7 bases. The V segment lost 8 bases and the J segment 10 bases; nucleotides outside the gene matches: 13. Germline V gives CDR1 SNHLY, CDR2 FYNNEI. The CDR3 is 14 residues long. In nucleotides, the CDR3 is TGTGCCAGCTCTCCTCAGACAGGGTTACAGGAGCTGTTTTTT. This translates into CASSPQTGLQELFF.

The chain joins TRBV7-9 to TRBJ2-1, with 11 bases aligning to TRBD1. V shed 5 bases and J 4 bases; nucleotides not matched to a gene: 7. This CDR3 is 16 amino acids long. Germline V gene sequence: CDR1 SEHNR, CDR2 FQNEAQ (reference sequence). CDR3 sequence reads: CASSGGQGDNYNEQFF. CDR3 nucleotide sequence: TGTGCCAGCAGCGGGGGACAGGGGGATAATTACAATGAGCAGTTCTTC. Full variable domain (missing parts from reference TRBV7-9 and TRBJ2-1): DTGVSQNPRHKITKRGQNVTFRCDPISEHNRLYWYRQTLGQGPEFLTYFQNEAQLEKSRLLSDRFSAERPKGSFSTLEIQRTEQGDSAMYLCASSGGQGDNYNEQFFGPGTRLTVL.

The chain combines TRBV27 with TRBJ2-7; the D gene is possibly TRBD2 (5 bases). The germline gives CDR1 MNHEY, CDR2 SMNVEV (reference sequence). The CDR3 has 14 residues. Trimming removed 3 bases at V and 5 bases at J, with 14 bases between. The DNA for the CDR3 is TGTGCCAGCAGTTTTACTAGAACGAGAAACGAGCAGTACTTC. Its translation: CASSFTRTRNEQYF.

The rearrangement uses TRBV29-1 and TRBJ2-7; 7 bases match TRBD2. Germline CDR1 is SQVTM and CDR2 is ANQGSEA. The CDR3 sequence is 14 residues long. J was trimmed by 5 bases and V by 4 bases; bases with no gene match: 11. CDR3 region: CSVASTGGRDEQYF. The CDR3 region has the DNA TGCAGCGTTGCGTCGACGGGGGGTCGTGACGAGCAGTACTTC.

The CDR3 coding sequence is TGCGCCAGCAGTCCGGGTCCCAATCAGCCCCAGCATTTT. It encodes CASSPGPNQPQHF. The chain joins TRBV10-1 to TRBJ1-5; no clear D. Germline CDR1 and CDR2: WNHNN and SYGVQD (reference sequence). This CDR3 spans 13 amino acids. Trimming removed 5 bases at V and 3 bases at J, with 8 bases between.

The rearrangement joins TRBV7-8 to TRBJ2-6, with D unresolved. The germline V gene encodes CDR1 SGHVS and CDR2 FQNEAQ. V dropped 2 bases and J dropped 0 bases, with 8 bases sitting between them. The CDR3 has 16 residues. CDR3 amino acids: CASSLQTVSGANVLTF. CDR3 DNA sequence: TGTGCCAGCAGCTTACAGACTGTCTCTGGGGCCAACGTCCTGACTTTC.

The chain employs TRBV12-3 or TRBV12-4 and TRBJ1-5; D gene unclear. CDR3 size: 12 residues. Trimming shortened V by 3 bases and J by 9 bases, and 9 bases separated the two germline ends. CDR3 in amino acids: CASSFGPGPQHF. DNA for the CDR3: TGTGCCAGCAGTTTTGGCCCGGGGCCCCAGCATTTT.

This sequence joins TRBV18 and TRBJ2-2; 10 bases align to TRBD1. Per germline, CDR1 KGHSH and CDR2 LQKENI. This CDR3 is 16 amino acids long. V lost 3 bases and J lost 6; bases outside the gene matches: 7. The DNA of the CDR3 is TGTGCCAGCTCACCGAACCGGGACAGGGGCTCCGGGGAGCTGTTTTTT. Protein product: CASSPNRDRGSGELFF.

The chain carries TRBV5-1 and TRBJ2-5; no reliable D call. V was trimmed by 0 bases and J by 0 bases, leaving 3 bases between them. The length of the CDR3 is 13 residues. Germline assignment: CDR1 SGHRS and CDR2 YFSETQ. CDR3 sequence: CASSLADQETQYF. DNA for the CDR3: TGCGCCAGCAGCTTGGCCGACCAAGAGACCCAGTACTTC. The full variable domain, with the rest looked up from reference TRBV5-1 and TRBJ2-5, is KAGVTQTPRYLIKTRGQQVTLSCSPISGHRSVSWYQQTPGQGLQFLFEYFSETQRNKGNFPGRFSGRQFSNSRSEMNVSTLELGDSALYLCASSLADQETQYFGPGTRLLVL.

This sequence joins TRBV7-9 and TRBJ1-1; D remains unclear. Looked up from germline, CDR1 is SEHNR and CDR2 is FQNEAQ (reference sequence). Deletions cut 3 bases from V and 3 bases from J, with 8 bases between. The CDR3 covers 13 residues. DNA of the CDR3: TGTGCCAGCAGCTTGTCCCGGGACACTGAAGCTTTCTTT. Amino acid sequence: CASSLSRDTEAFF.

This clone showed up just once. J is TRBJ1-6 and V is TRBV12-5; D not resolved. V dropped 2 bases and J dropped 1 base, with 12 bases sitting between them. The CDR3 is 17 residues long. The germline V gene encodes CDR1 LGHNT and CDR2 FRNRAP. This CDR3 reads CASGLILNKSYNSPLHF. The CDR3 DNA is TGTGCTAGTGGTTTGATATTGAACAAGTCCTATAATTCACCCCTCCACTTT. Together with reference TRBV12-5 and TRBJ1-6, the CDR3 gives the full variable domain: DARVTQTPRHKVTEMGQEVTMRCQPILGHNTVFWYRQTMMQGLELLAYFRNRAPLDDSGMPKDRFSAEMPDATLATLKIQPSEPRDSAVYFCASGLILNKSYNSPLHFGNGTRLTVT.